These 20 T cell receptor beta chains were sequenced from one sample in a study of PD-L1 blockade in urothelial cancer. Produced via immunoSEQ multiplex PCR; TCRdb's table is partial and in-frame only. The profile shows about 88,000 clones, more than 90% of them singletons. The sequencing here drew on PBMCs, taken around atezolizumab (anti-PD-L1) treatment. The source is a man between 60 and 75 years old with urothelial cancer.

This sequence joins TRBV2 and TRBJ2-3, with D possibly being TRBD1 (6 bases). V was shortened by 5 bases and J by 3 bases, with 9 bases between the two germline ends. CDR3 length: 13 amino acids. CDR1 is SNHLY, CDR2 FYNNEI, per germline. The CDR3 spells CASSSQGTDTQYF. CDR3 coding DNA: TGTGCCAGCAGTTCACAGGGAACAGATACGCAGTATTTT.

The chain couples TRBV10-2 to TRBJ1-4; TRBD1 is a possible D gene (6 bases). Germline CDR1 WSHSY, CDR2 SAAADI. V lost 3 bases and J lost 7, with 12 bases in between. The CDR3 covers 14 residues. The CDR3 DNA follows: TGCGCCAGCAGTGAAAGGGGGGGGGTTGAAAAACTGTTTTTT. Amino acid sequence: CASSERGGVEKLFF.

The rearrangement uses TRBV11-1 and TRBJ2-5, with D perhaps matching TRBD2 (5 bases). The V gene lost 5 bases and the J gene lost 7 bases, with 8 bases spanning the gap. Looked up from germline, CDR1 is SGHAT and CDR2 is FQDESV (reference sequence). The CDR3 consists of 11 residues. CDR3 residues: CASSDGGTQYF. The DNA of the CDR3 is TGTGCCAGCAGCGATGGAGGGACCCAGTACTTC.

The chain is built from TRBV5-1 and TRBJ2-7; no reliable D call. From germline, CDR1 is SGHRS and CDR2 YFSETQ. Between the trimmed V and J ends, which lost 0 bases and 1 base, there was a span of 8 bases. The CDR3 consists of 14 residues. CDR3 amino acids: CASSLVANSYEQYF. CDR3 coding DNA: TGCGCCAGCAGCTTGGTAGCCAATTCCTACGAGCAGTACTTC.

V and J are TRBV5-1 and TRBJ1-2, with 8 bases fitting TRBD1. Germline CDR1 reads SGHRS; CDR2 reads YFSETQ. V gave up 6 bases and J gave up 4 bases; unmatched junction bases: 8. This CDR3 comprises 14 residues. CDR3 sequence (DNA): TGCGCCAGCACCGGGGGAGACAGGGGCTATGGCTACACCTTC. Amino acids: CASTGGDRGYGYTF.

The chain carries TRBV5-4 and TRBJ1-1; D is perhaps TRBD1 (6 bases). Trimming removed 0 bases from V and 10 bases from J, with 10 bases in between. CDR3 length: 12 residues. Germline V CDR1 and CDR2: SGHNT, YYREEE (reference sequence). DNA of the CDR3: TGTGCCAGCAGCTTGGGGGGGCTCGGAGCTTTCTTT. Translation: CASSLGGLGAFF.

CDR3 DNA: TGCAGCGTTCGGGGGGGGGCCTATGGCTACACCTTC. The encoded protein is CSVRGGAYGYTF. The gene calls are TRBV29-1 and TRBJ1-2; possibly TRBD1 for D (6 bases). The CDR3 loop spans 12 amino acids. CDR1 and CDR2 from the germline V gene are SQVTM and ANQGSEA. Trimming removed 5 bases at V and 4 bases at J, with 11 bases between.

The chain couples TRBV9 to TRBJ1-1; D unclear. The germline CDR1 and CDR2 sequences are SGDLS and YYNGEE. The V end was cut by 0 bases, the J end by 2 bases, with 11 bases between. The CDR3 runs to 15 residues. CDR3 sequence (DNA): TGTGCCAGCAGCGTAGGTCACATCCCAAACACTGAAGCTTTCTTT. Encoded protein: CASSVGHIPNTEAFF.

CDR3 sequence reads: CASSLAGTRDTQYF. In nucleotides, the CDR3 is TGTGCCAGCAGCTTGGCGGGGACCCGGGATACGCAGTATTTT. The chain combines TRBV7-3 with TRBJ2-3; perhaps TRBD2 as D (6 bases). This CDR3 is built from 14 residues. The germline gives CDR1 SGHTA, CDR2 FQGTGA. V lost 3 bases, J lost 6 bases, and 13 bases lay in between. Filled out from reference TRBV7-3 and TRBJ2-3, the complete variable domain reads GAGVSQTPSNKVTEKGKYVELRCDPISGHTALYWYRQSLGQGPEFLIYFQGTGAADDSGLPNDRFFAVRPEGSVSTLKIQRTERGDSAVYLCASSLAGTRDTQYFGPGTRLTVL.

The chain employs TRBV6-6 and TRBJ2-7; TRBD1 aligns across 8 bases. V was pared by 7 bases and J by 3 bases, with 5 bases of the junction left unmatched. The length of the CDR3 is 13 residues. Germline CDR1 is MNHNY and CDR2 is SVGAGI (reference sequence). The CDR3 region has the DNA TGTGCCAGCAACCGACAGGGGATCTACGAGCAGTACTTC. Translating gives CASNRQGIYEQYF.

The rearrangement uses TRBV28 and TRBJ1-5; TRBD1 aligns across 7 bases. The CDR3 is made up of 14 amino acids. V shed 8 bases, J shed 6 bases, and the junction held 10 bases outside the gene matches. From germline, CDR1 is MDHEN and CDR2 SYDVKM. CDR3 in amino acids: CASGGGLSVQPQHF. The CDR3 bases are TGTGCCAGCGGAGGGGGCTTATCAGTTCAGCCCCAGCATTTT.

The J gene is TRBJ2-7, the V gene TRBV18, with 10 positions matching TRBD1. CDR1 and CDR2 (germline): KGHSH, LQKENI. V shed 3 bases, J shed 3 bases, and the junction held 8 bases outside the gene matches. The CDR3 contains 16 residues. For the CDR3, the DNA is TGTGCCAGCTCACCGGAAGTAGGGACAGGGGTCTACGAGCAGTACTTC. Translated: CASSPEVGTGVYEQYF.

V is TRBV29-1 and J is TRBJ1-1; the match to TRBD1 covers 8 bases. V lost 2 bases, J lost 10 bases, and 9 bases stayed unmatched. Germline V gene data show CDR1 as SQVTM and CDR2 as ANQGSEA. This CDR3 contains 13 residues. CDR3 DNA sequence: TGCAGCGTTGAAAAGGGACAGGACACGGGAGCTTTCTTT. Encoded protein: CSVEKGQDTGAFF.

The chain combines TRBV5-5 with TRBJ2-1; TRBD2 agrees at 15 bases. V shed 5 bases, J shed 6 bases, and the junction held 6 bases outside the gene matches. The CDR3 is 16 amino acids. Germline CDR1 is SGHKS and CDR2 is YYEKEE (reference sequence). CDR3 in DNA: TGTGCCAGCAGTCGGACTAGCGGGAGGGGACTCAATGAGCAGTTCTTC. Residues: CASSRTSGRGLNEQFF.

V gene TRBV30 combines with J gene TRBJ2-1; D possibly corresponds to TRBD1 (5 bases). The V gene's germline CDR1 is GTSNPN and CDR2 SVGIG (reference sequence). The V gene lost 2 bases and the J gene lost 7 bases, with 18 bases spanning the gap. The CDR3 consists of 15 residues. CDR3 in amino acids: CAWSPEWDQGNEQFF. CDR3 nucleotide sequence: TGTGCCTGGAGTCCCGAGTGGGATCAGGGAAATGAGCAGTTCTTC.

This chain uses TRBV2 with TRBJ2-3, with 9 bases fitting TRBD1. The germline V gene encodes CDR1 SNHLY and CDR2 FYNNEI. CDR3 length equals 13 residues. The trim removed 8 bases at V and 3 bases at J, leaving 3 bases unmatched. The chain's CDR3 is CASYRGRTDTQYF. CDR3 bases: TGTGCCAGCTACAGGGGGCGGACAGATACGCAGTATTTT.

This clone turned up a few times. This chain uses TRBV5-4 with TRBJ1-1, with D tentatively TRBD1 (5 bases). Germline V CDR1 and CDR2: SGHNT, YYREEE (reference sequence). There are 12 residues in the CDR3. Trimming cost V 5 bases and J 4 bases, with 9 bases left between them. CDR3 sequence reads: CASRTAGTEAFF. Written as DNA, the CDR3 is TGTGCCAGCAGGACAGCGGGCACTGAAGCTTTCTTT.

In nucleotides, the CDR3 is TGCGCCAGCAGCCAGGAGCGGGAGGGAGGGGAGACCCAGTACTTC. This gives the protein CASSQEREGGETQYF. The chain couples TRBV4-3 to TRBJ2-5; TRBD2 matches at 10 bases. Trimming took 3 bases from V and 5 from J; bases not matched to a gene: 6. Germline CDR1 is LGHNA and CDR2 is YSLEER. The CDR3 loop spans 15 amino acids.

This chain uses TRBV30 with TRBJ1-6, with a possible D match to TRBD1 (5 bases). This CDR3 is 12 amino acids long. V lost 5 bases and J 9 bases, leaving 11 bases between the germline ends. Per the germline V gene, CDR1 is GTSNPN and CDR2 is SVGIG (reference sequence). The CDR3 sequence is CAWDGGSSPLHF. Written as DNA, the CDR3 is TGTGCCTGGGACGGGGGTAGTTCACCCCTCCACTTT. The whole variable domain, remainder taken from reference TRBV30 and TRBJ1-6, is SQTIHQWPATLVQPVGSPLSLECTVEGTSNPNLYWYRQAAGRGLQLLFYSVGIGQISSEVPQNLSASRPQDRQFILSSKKLLLSDSGFYLCAWDGGSSPLHFGNGTRLTVT.

The gene calls are TRBV7-3 and TRBJ2-2, with 8 positions matching TRBD2. The CDR3 runs to 16 residues. The trim removed 1 base at V and 1 base at J, leaving 2 bases unmatched. Germline CDR1 and CDR2: SGHTA and FQGTGA. The CDR3 loop is CASSLIAGGNTGELFF. In DNA, the CDR3 is TGTGCCAGCAGCTTAATTGCGGGGGGGAACACCGGGGAGCTGTTTTTT. Full variable domain (missing parts from reference TRBV7-3 and TRBJ2-2): GAGVSQTPSNKVTEKGKYVELRCDPISGHTALYWYRQSLGQGPEFLIYFQGTGAADDSGLPNDRFFAVRPEGSVSTLKIQRTERGDSAVYLCASSLIAGGNTGELFFGEGSRLTVL.